This TCR beta chain derives from a study of CD8 T cells in Susac syndrome. When the RNA was reverse transcribed, random hexamers were used with an input of roughly 0.5 to 1 ug. TCRdb processed the immunoSEQ multiplex PCR reads anew with MiXCR; each CDR3 protein has one entry. The profile shows about 120,000 distinct CDR3 sequences, roughly 94% of them singletons. Trimming pared 5 bases from V and 5 bases from J, leaving 12 bases between. The germline V gene has CDR1 LNHDA and CDR2 SQIVND (reference sequence). The CDR3 contains 13 residues. The TCR comes from a human donor with Susac syndrome. The J gene is TRBJ1-1, the V gene TRBV19, with a tentative D call TRBD1 (6 bases). Sequencing used CD8+ T cells from PBMCs. The chain's CDR3 is CASSLDRRTEAFF. The DNA for the CDR3 is TGTGCCAGTAGTTTGGACAGAAGGACTGAAGCTTTCTTT.